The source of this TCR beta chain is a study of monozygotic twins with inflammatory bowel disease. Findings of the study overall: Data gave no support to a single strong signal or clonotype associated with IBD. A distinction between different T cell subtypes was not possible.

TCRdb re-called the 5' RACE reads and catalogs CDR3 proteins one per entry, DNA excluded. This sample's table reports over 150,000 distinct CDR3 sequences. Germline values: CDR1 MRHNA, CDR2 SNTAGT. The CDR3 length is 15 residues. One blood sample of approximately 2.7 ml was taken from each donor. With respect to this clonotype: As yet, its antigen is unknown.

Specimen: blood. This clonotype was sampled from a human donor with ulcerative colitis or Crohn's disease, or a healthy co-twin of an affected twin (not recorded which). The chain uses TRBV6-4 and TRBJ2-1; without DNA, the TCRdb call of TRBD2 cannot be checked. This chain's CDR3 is CASSVAGDPYNEQFF.